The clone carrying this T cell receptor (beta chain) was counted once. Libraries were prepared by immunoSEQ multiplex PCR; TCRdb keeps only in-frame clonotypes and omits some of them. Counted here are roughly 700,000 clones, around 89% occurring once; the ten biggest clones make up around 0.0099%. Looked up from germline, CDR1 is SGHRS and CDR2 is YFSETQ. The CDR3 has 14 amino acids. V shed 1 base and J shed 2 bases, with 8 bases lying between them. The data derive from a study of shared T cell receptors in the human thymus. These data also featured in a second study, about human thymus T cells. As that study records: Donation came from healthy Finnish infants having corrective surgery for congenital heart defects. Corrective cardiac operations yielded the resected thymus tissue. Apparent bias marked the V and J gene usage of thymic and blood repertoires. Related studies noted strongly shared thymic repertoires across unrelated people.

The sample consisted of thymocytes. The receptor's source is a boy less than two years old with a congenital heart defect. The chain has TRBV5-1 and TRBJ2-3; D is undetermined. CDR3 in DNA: TGCGCCAGCAGCTTGTTACTTCTCACAGATACGCAGTATTTT. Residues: CASSLLLLTDTQYF.